These 10 T cell receptor beta chains came from one sample sequenced in a study of OX40 agonist ivuxolimab in advanced cancers. Using immunoSEQ multiplex PCR, the repertoire was profiled, and TCRdb retains in-frame clones only, with some absent. The sample records 80,000 or so clones, about 85% being singletons. Sample: CD4+ or CD8+ T cells sorted from blood, taken in a trial of the OX40 agonist ivuxolimab. The origin of the receptors is an adult with an advanced solid tumor such as melanoma, head and neck, liver or kidney cancer.

CDR3 sequence reads: CASSSGGNTGELFF. The CDR3 DNA reads TGTGCCAGCAGCTCCGGGGGGAACACCGGGGAGCTGTTTTTT. J is TRBJ2-2 and V is TRBV28; D perhaps matches TRBD2 (6 bases). Germline V gives CDR1 MDHEN, CDR2 SYDVKM. This CDR3 comprises 14 residues. Trimming left V 6 bases short and J 1 base short, with 9 bases between.

The chain links TRBV5-4 to TRBJ1-2; 7 bases are shared with TRBD1. Germline loops: CDR1 SGHNT, CDR2 YYREEE (reference sequence). CDR3 length: 14 residues. The V and J ends lost 3 bases and 3 bases, in that order; junction bases with no gene match: 5. The CDR3 here is CASSYDRDDYGYTF. The CDR3 DNA reads as TGTGCCAGCAGCTACGACAGGGACGACTATGGCTACACCTTC.

The chain combines TRBV9 with TRBJ1-2; D may be TRBD1 (6 bases). The CDR3 is made up of 15 amino acids. The germline V gene has CDR1 SGDLS and CDR2 YYNGEE. Between the trimmed V and J ends, which lost 6 bases and 3 bases, there was a span of 18 bases. The CDR3 protein is CASTLKDRGDYGYTF. CDR3 nucleotide sequence: TGTGCCAGCACGCTTAAGGACAGAGGAGACTATGGCTACACCTTC.

V gene TRBV12-5 combines with J gene TRBJ2-7, with D unresolved. Germline CDR1 and CDR2: LGHNT and FRNRAP. The CDR3 sequence is 11 residues long. V dropped 6 bases and J dropped 3 bases, with 6 bases sitting between them. CDR3 sequence: CASGASYEQYF. CDR3 sequence (DNA): TGTGCTAGTGGGGCCAGCTACGAGCAGTACTTC.

The chain couples TRBV15 to TRBJ1-2, with TRBD1 as a possible D gene (6 bases). The CDR3 extends over 16 amino acids. Germline V gene data show CDR1 as LNHNV and CDR2 as YYDKDF (reference sequence). V was cut by 5 bases and J by 2 bases, with 18 bases left in between. The CDR3 nucleotides read TGTGCCACCAGCGAAAGAGGGGGGGAAACCAACTATGGCTACACCTTC. Translating it yields CATSERGGETNYGYTF.

The V call is TRBV7-2, the J call TRBJ2-1, with D maybe TRBD2 (6 bases). The V and J ends lost 5 bases and 10 bases respectively, with 27 bases between them. Germline values: CDR1 SGHTA, CDR2 FQGNSA. The CDR3 is made up of 17 amino acids. The CDR3 reads CASSPKRGGAFLSEQFF. CDR3 sequence (DNA): TGTGCCAGCAGCCCCAAGAGGGGCGGGGCCTTCCTGAGCGAGCAGTTCTTC.

The chain is built from TRBV14 and TRBJ1-2; the D is unclear. Trimming took off 4 bases at V and 3 bases at J, with 15 bases between the two ends. Germline assignment: CDR1 SGHDN and CDR2 FVKESK. CDR3 length equals 15 residues. In nucleotides, the CDR3 is TGTGCCAGCAGCCCCCCTGGAGGGTCCCACTATGGCTACACCTTC. Its protein is CASSPPGGSHYGYTF.

The V and J genes are TRBV2 and TRBJ2-3; D tentatively fits TRBD1 or TRBD2 (5 bases each). V shed 2 bases and J shed 0 bases, with 18 bases lying between them. The CDR3 extends over 18 amino acids. CDR1 is SNHLY, CDR2 FYNNEI, per germline. Written as DNA, the CDR3 is TGTGCCAGCAGTGAAAGCCTCCGGACTGGGGGTAGCACAGATACGCAGTATTTT. It translates to CASSESLRTGGSTDTQYF. Full variable domain (remainder filled in from reference TRBV2 and TRBJ2-3): EPEVTQTPSHQVTQMGQEVILRCVPISNHLYFYWYRQILGQKVEFLVSFYNNEISEKSEIFDDQFSVERPDGSNFTLKIRSTKLEDSAMYFCASSESLRTGGSTDTQYFGPGTRLTVL.

This sequence joins TRBV6-5 and TRBJ1-1; TRBD1 is a possible D gene (5 bases). V lost 8 bases and J 14 bases, leaving 21 bases between the germline ends. The CDR3 is made up of 12 amino acids. The germline gives CDR1 MNHEY, CDR2 SVGAGI. CDR3 nucleotide sequence: TGTGCCAGCGCCCAAACGAGGGGATCCCCCTTCTTT. This gives the protein CASAQTRGSPFF.

V is TRBV7-2 and J is TRBJ2-7; D is perhaps TRBD1 (6 bases). The germline V and J ends were trimmed by 5 bases and 2 bases, with 16 bases remaining between them. Germline loops: CDR1 SGHTA, CDR2 FQGNSA. The CDR3 sequence is 15 residues long. CDR3 DNA: TGTGCCAGCAGCATCAGCGGCAGGGGCGCCTACGAGCAGTACTTC. Translating it yields CASSISGRGAYEQYF. Full variable domain (outside the CDR3, taken from reference TRBV7-2 and TRBJ2-7): GAGVSQSPSNKVTEKGKDVELRCDPISGHTALYWYRQSLGQGLEFLIYFQGNSAPDKSGLPSDRFSAERTGGSVSTLTIQRTQQEDSAVYLCASSISGRGAYEQYFGPGTRLTVT.